This T cell receptor beta chain was identified during a study of molecular identifiers for immune sequencing clone quantification. Study-level background: Replicate runs used RNA from about 20,000 or 100,000 naive CD8 cells, which was split five ways into aliquots, and four of those aliquots were then sequenced.

The bulk TCR libraries were made with methods described before and with listed TCR primers. TCRdb analysed the PCR reads with MiXCR anew, one entry per CDR3 protein. Altogether 400,000 to 600,000 distinct CDR3 sequences are present, about 22% being singletons, with the ten largest covering around 0.84%. Germline V lookup: CDR1 MNHEY, CDR2 SMNVEV (reference sequence). The CDR3 is made up of 15 amino acids. V gave up 2 bases and J gave up 6 bases, with 14 bases separating them. Study findings and constraints: Spike-in Jurkat TCR RNA from a single cell reportedly registered among about a million naive cells.

Concerning this clonotype itself: The antigen remains unidentified.

Material: naive CD8+ T cells from blood, with Jurkat cell RNA spiked in. Subset meaning: FACS-sorted CD8+CD4-CCR7+CD45RA+ naive T cells. This clonotype was obtained from a human donor in good health. Some libraries in this study had Jurkat cell RNA spiked in. The chain links TRBV27 to TRBJ2-4; D may be TRBD1 (6 bases). For the CDR3, the DNA is TGTGCCAGCAGTTTAAATTGGGGGCTGGGAAACATTCAGTACTTC. As protein: CASSLNWGLGNIQYF.